Each of the 6 T cell receptor beta chains below was sequenced from the same sample in a study of early T cells in non-severe SARS-CoV-2 infection. TCRdb ran MiXCR on the 5' RACE reads and lists one entry per CDR3 protein. The data contain fewer than 80,000 distinct CDR3 sequences, around 11% of them singletons. The sequencing here drew on whole blood, taken at baseline. These receptors all come from an adult who was a healthcare worker with PCR-confirmed SARS-CoV-2 infection or an uninfected control (not recorded which).

The rearrangement uses TRBV7-3 and TRBJ2-5; D not resolved. V was clipped by 0 bases and J by 4 bases, with 9 bases between them. From germline, CDR1 is SGHTA and CDR2 FQGTGA. CDR3 length equals 14 residues. CDR3 nucleotides: TGTGCCAGCAGCTTAACAGCTCAGCGAGAGACCCAGTACTTC. Translating it yields CASSLTAQRETQYF.

This sequence joins TRBV4-2 and TRBJ2-1, with TRBD2 as a possible D gene (5 bases). The germline V gene encodes CDR1 LGHNA and CDR2 YNFKEQ. V was shortened by 0 bases and J by 8 bases, with 14 bases between the two germline ends. The CDR3 length is 15 residues. The DNA for the CDR3 is TGTGCCAGCAGCCAAGATTGGGCCCTGGAGGATGAGCAGTTCTTC. Translated, it gives CASSQDWALEDEQFF.

CDR3 residues: CSVDDTGELFF. DNA of the CDR3: TGCAGCGTTGACGACACCGGGGAGCTGTTTTTT. V usage is TRBV29-1 and J usage is TRBJ2-2; D is uncertain. The CDR3 has 11 amino acids. The germline V gene encodes CDR1 SQVTM and CDR2 ANQGSEA. Trimming pared 3 bases from V and 3 bases from J, leaving 2 bases between.

This clonotype was recorded many times. The chain is built from TRBV2 and TRBJ2-3; the match to TRBD2 covers 12 bases. The CDR3 runs 17 residues. After removal of 5 bases from V and 0 bases from J, the junction contained 6 bases not matched to a gene. The germline V gene has CDR1 SNHLY and CDR2 FYNNEI. CDR3 loop: CASSTTSGGPSTDTQYF. The CDR3 DNA reads as TGTGCCAGCAGTACGACTAGCGGGGGCCCTAGCACAGATACGCAGTATTTT.

The chain has TRBV12-3 or TRBV12-4 and TRBJ2-7, with 12 bases aligning to TRBD2. The CDR3 has 16 amino acids. V shed 6 bases, J shed 0 bases, and the junction held 6 bases outside the gene matches. The CDR3 spells CASSQGLAGSSYEQYF. Written as DNA, the CDR3 is TGTGCCAGCAGCCAAGGACTAGCGGGGAGCTCCTACGAGCAGTACTTC.

Ten or more counts support this clonotype. The chain carries TRBV20-1 and TRBJ2-2; TRBD2 might be the D (6 bases). V lost 3 bases to trimming and J lost 4 bases, with 12 bases between them. CDR3 length: 14 amino acids. Germline V gene sequence: CDR1 DFQATT, CDR2 SNEGSKA (reference sequence). The CDR3 DNA follows: TGCAGTGCTAGTAACCGGGGGACCACCGGGGAGCTGTTTTTT. This codes for CSASNRGTTGELFF.